The clone carrying this TCR beta chain was observed once. Its matching antigen is unknown. Germline CDR1 reads SEHNR; CDR2 reads FQNEAQ (reference sequence). The CDR3 consists of 15 residues. Using a J-beta primer mix together with a sample-barcoded 5' primer, a second PCR was run for about 7 to 12 cycles. TCRdb fed the 5' RACE reads into MiXCR, producing one record per CDR3 protein. The repertoire holds 790,000 or so distinct CDR3 sequences, with about 56% as singletons. These data are taken from a study of blood T cells in healthy people across ages. General study results and limits: There was no known CMV status for donors, so expanded clonotype changes were possibly confounded.

The TCR originated in a man aged 40-49 years in good health. Material for sequencing was blood. The rearrangement uses TRBV7-9 and TRBJ2-7; TRBD1 matches at 7 bases. Judging by the DNA end, TRBJ2-5 fits better; the J call may be wrong. The CDR3 DNA reads TGTGCCAGCAGCTTAGGGGACAGAGACAAAGAGACCCAGTACTTC. Protein: CASSLGDRDKETQYF.